The 28 T cell receptor beta chains given below trace back to one sample, sequenced in a study of vaccination effects on CD4 cells after COVID-19 (dated by TCRdb to between 2021 and 2023). Receptors were amplified or captured by the immunoSEQ multiplex PCR assay. In its TCRdb copy, this immuneACCESS table keeps in-frame sequences only and misses some clones. Where compared with another copy, unresolved V genes explain less than half of these, and the others have no known cause. The table for this sample lists 30,000 to 40,000 clones; just under 85% of them were counted only once. The leading ten clones occupy approximately 2% of the sample. To identify antigen-specific CD4+ T cell clonotypes by their expansion, the ViraFEST assay first stimulated PBMC with viral peptide pools and then applied TCR sequencing. After less than eleven days of culture, CD4+ T cells were isolated with the EasySep CD4+ T cell isolation kit. Each participant received two doses of an mRNA SARS-CoV-2 vaccine, either BNT162b2 or mRNA-1273.

No antigens are known for them. Sequencing used CD4+ T cells from PBMCs cultured with HCoV-NL63 spike peptides, obtained after COVID-19 vaccination. This sample's cell subset or site label indicates: HCoV-NL63 spike overlapping peptide pool stimulation. The receptor set was obtained from a human donor who received a COVID-19 vaccine. Some clones in this sample may be carry-over from other donors' samples.

This clone was seen only once. The chain employs TRBV6-5 and TRBJ2-1; 11 bases map to TRBD1. There are 15 residues in the CDR3. J lost 3 bases, V lost 4 bases, and 2 bases had no gene match. Germline V lookup: CDR1 MNHEY, CDR2 SVGAGI. For the CDR3, the DNA is TGTGCCAGCAGTTCCGGGACAGGGGGCTACAATGAGCAGTTCTTC. Protein product: CASSSGTGGYNEQFF.

The gene calls are TRBV30 and TRBJ1-6; D is possibly TRBD1 (5 bases). V lost 0 bases, J lost 9 bases, and 12 bases lay in between. The CDR3 is made up of 14 amino acids. Germline-derived CDR1 and CDR2 are GTSNPN and SVGIG (reference sequence). The CDR3, as DNA: TGTGCCTGGAGTGTTGAGGGGCGAGGTTCACCCCTCCACTTT. Translating it yields CAWSVEGRGSPLHF.

The chain uses TRBV7-6 and TRBJ1-2, with 8 nucleotides matching TRBD1. In germline, CDR1 is SGHVS, CDR2 FNYEAQ. The CDR3 extends over 15 amino acids. After removal of 6 bases from V and 4 bases from J, the junction contained 10 bases not matched to a gene. This CDR3 is CASRRTPTGGYGYTF. The CDR3 bases are TGTGCCAGCAGGCGCACCCCCACAGGGGGCTATGGCTACACCTTC.

V is TRBV20-1 and J is TRBJ2-3; D uncertain. V was pared by 3 bases and J by 3 bases, with 10 bases between. The CDR3 has 13 residues. CDR1 and CDR2 from the germline V gene are DFQATT and SNEGSKA (reference sequence). CDR3: CSASNGNTDTQYF. In DNA form, the CDR3 reads TGCAGTGCTAGTAACGGAAATACAGATACGCAGTATTTT.

The chain combines TRBV30 with TRBJ1-6, with D tentatively TRBD1 (5 bases). Trimming took 3 bases from V and 6 from J, leaving 6 bases between them. The germline V gene has CDR1 GTSNPN and CDR2 SVGIG (reference sequence). CDR3 length: 12 amino acids. The CDR3 protein is CAWSGTNSPLHF. In nucleotides, the CDR3 is TGTGCCTGGAGCGGGACTAATTCACCCCTCCACTTT.

This chain links TRBV6-5 with TRBJ2-7; 8 bases fit TRBD1. Per the germline V gene, CDR1 is MNHEY and CDR2 is SVGAGI. This CDR3 is 14 amino acids long. Trimming removed 6 bases from V and 0 bases from J; junction bases left unmatched: 4. CDR3 nucleotides: TGTGCCAGCAGGAGAGGACAGGGCTCCTACGAGCAGTACGTC. As protein: CASRRGQGSYEQYV.

This clone was seen once. This chain uses TRBV5-8 with TRBJ2-5; no firm D call. Trimming left V 1 base short and J 0 bases short, with 4 bases between. The CDR3 has 13 amino acids. Germline V lookup: CDR1 SGHTS, CDR2 YDEGEE. In DNA form, the CDR3 reads TGTGCCAGCAGCTTGCCTCACCAAGAGACCCAGTACTTC. Amino acids: CASSLPHQETQYF.

V is TRBV6-1 and J is TRBJ1-2; D unclear. V gave up 2 bases and J gave up 0 bases, with 10 bases separating them. This CDR3 spans 15 amino acids. Per the germline V gene, CDR1 is MNHNS and CDR2 is SASEGT. CDR3 DNA: TGTGCCAGCAGTGAAAATCCACTAGCTAACTATGGCTACACCTTC. This codes for CASSENPLANYGYTF.

The CDR3 sequence is CATSDWEGSTGELFF. As DNA, the CDR3 is TGTGCCACCAGTGATTGGGAGGGGAGCACCGGGGAGCTGTTTTTT. V gene TRBV24-1 combines with J gene TRBJ2-2; 7 nucleotides align to TRBD2. Germline CDR1 and CDR2: KGHDR and SFDVKD. J was trimmed by 4 bases and V by 2 bases; bases with no gene match: 3. The CDR3 is made up of 15 amino acids.

Concerning this clone itself: An end of the junction differs from the germline gene, which may be a read error. The chain recombines TRBV24-1 with TRBJ2-3; 7 bases agree with TRBD2. The CDR3 is 14 residues long. CDR1 is KGHDR, CDR2 SFDVKD, per germline. The CDR3 DNA reads TGTGCCACCAGTGACCCGACTAGCAGAGATACGCAGTATTTT. It specifies CATSDPTSRDTQYF.

This chain uses TRBV18 with TRBJ1-1; 9 bases fit TRBD1. Germline V gene lookup returns CDR1 KGHSH and CDR2 LQKENI. V was clipped by 4 bases and J by 3 bases; unmatched bases: 15. The CDR3 has 18 residues. Written as DNA, the CDR3 is TGTGCCAGCTCACAAACTACAGGGGGCGGGAGTCGGTACACTGAAGCTTTCTTT. Translating gives CASSQTTGGGSRYTEAFF.

The chain has TRBV9 and TRBJ2-2, with TRBD2 matching 8 bases. CDR1 SGDLS and CDR2 YYNGEE come from the germline V gene. V lost 4 bases and J lost 0; bases outside the gene matches: 14. The length of the CDR3 is 19 residues. This chain's CDR3 is CASSPPHSLAGANTGELFF. The CDR3, as DNA: TGTGCCAGCAGCCCCCCTCATAGTCTAGCGGGTGCGAACACCGGGGAGCTGTTTTTT.

This chain uses TRBV18 with TRBJ1-4; weak D call: TRBD1 (6 bases). Germline V gene data show CDR1 as KGHSH and CDR2 as LQKENI. The CDR3 is 15 amino acids. V was clipped by 2 bases and J by 8 bases, with 15 bases between them. CDR3 coding DNA: TGTGCCAGCTCACCAACAGGGACTAGAGGGGAAAAACTGTTTTTT. The encoded protein is CASSPTGTRGEKLFF.

The chain recombines TRBV7-9 with TRBJ2-5; TRBD1 is a possible D gene (5 bases). Trimming shortened V by 0 bases and J by 5 bases, and 7 bases separated the two germline ends. The CDR3 consists of 13 residues. Looked up from germline, CDR1 is SEHNR and CDR2 is FQNEAQ (reference sequence). The CDR3 nucleotides read TGTGCCAGCAGCTTAGCAGGGGATGAGACCCAGTACTTC. Residues: CASSLAGDETQYF.

The CDR3 here is CASSGQGGQETQYF. Written as DNA, the CDR3 is TGTGCCAGCAGCGGACAGGGGGGACAAGAGACCCAGTACTTC. The V gene is TRBV7-9, the J gene TRBJ2-5; 10 positions agree with TRBD1. Per the germline V gene, CDR1 is SEHNR and CDR2 is FQNEAQ (reference sequence). V lost 5 bases to trimming and J lost 2 bases; unmatched junction nucleotides: 2. The CDR3 spans 14 residues.

The genes are TRBV7-9 and TRBJ1-1, with D perhaps matching TRBD1 (5 bases). This CDR3 is 14 amino acids long. CDR1 is SEHNR, CDR2 FQNEAQ, per germline (reference sequence). V lost 6 bases and J 4 bases, leaving 15 bases between the germline ends. DNA for the CDR3: TGTGCCAGCAGTCGGTCCGGGGCGGGCACTGAAGCTTTCTTT. It yields the protein CASSRSGAGTEAFF.

The chain is built from TRBV25-1 and TRBJ2-3; D tentatively reads TRBD1 or TRBD2 (5 bases each). Germline values: CDR1 MGHDK, CDR2 SYGVNS. The CDR3 has 12 residues. V dropped 4 bases and J dropped 7 bases, with 9 bases sitting between them. This chain's CDR3 is CASSGDGNTQYF. CDR3 DNA: TGTGCCAGCAGTGGGGACGGGAATACGCAGTATTTT.

The chain links TRBV27 to TRBJ1-4; D ambiguous. The CDR3 spans 15 residues. Germline V gene sequence: CDR1 MNHEY, CDR2 SMNVEV (reference sequence). V was trimmed by 0 bases and J by 3 bases, leaving 8 bases between them. The CDR3 DNA follows: TGTGCCAGCAGTTTATCCTGGGCACCTAATGAAAAACTGTTTTTT. Its protein is CASSLSWAPNEKLFF.

The rearrangement links TRBV28 to TRBJ2-5; D not resolved. The CDR3 is made up of 14 amino acids. Germline assignment: CDR1 MDHEN and CDR2 SYDVKM. V was cut by 2 bases and J by 1 base, with 8 bases left in between. The CDR3 nucleotides read TGTGCCAGCAGTTTAAGGCAGCCCCAAGAGACCCAGTACTTC. This sequence encodes CASSLRQPQETQYF. The entire variable domain, with the rest obtained from reference TRBV28 and TRBJ2-5, is as follows: DVKVTQSSRYLVKRTGEKVFLECVQDMDHENMFWYRQDPGLGLRLIYFSYDVKMKEKGDIPEGYSVSREKKERFSLILESASTNQTSMYLCASSLRQPQETQYFGPGTRLLVL.

The CDR3 nucleotides read TGTGCCAGCCGACCCGGGGGGGCTAATTCACCCCTCCACTTT. It specifies CASRPGGANSPLHF. The chain has TRBV2 and TRBJ1-6, with D maybe TRBD1 (6 bases). Trimming removed 8 bases at V and 6 bases at J, with 14 bases between. The length of the CDR3 is 14 residues. The V gene's germline CDR1 is SNHLY and CDR2 FYNNEI. The complete variable domain, with remaining parts taken from reference TRBV2 and TRBJ1-6, reads EPEVTQTPSHQVTQMGQEVILRCVPISNHLYFYWYRQILGQKVEFLVSFYNNEISEKSEIFDDQFSVERPDGSNFTLKIRSTKLEDSAMYFCASRPGGANSPLHFGNGTRLTVT.

The chain combines TRBV19 with TRBJ2-1; maybe TRBD2 (5 bases). Trimming stripped 7 bases from V and 5 bases from J, with 21 bases between. The CDR3 sequence is 16 residues long. Germline V lookup: CDR1 LNHDA, CDR2 SQIVND (reference sequence). The CDR3 is CASTGERTNGNNEQFF. For the CDR3, the DNA is TGTGCCAGTACCGGGGAGAGGACGAACGGCAACAATGAGCAGTTCTTC.

The chain uses TRBV7-2 and TRBJ2-4, with D unclear. The CDR3 consists of 13 residues. Germline V gene sequence: CDR1 SGHTA, CDR2 FQGNSA. V was trimmed by 5 bases and J by 9 bases, leaving 14 bases between them. The CDR3 DNA is TGTGCCAGCAGCACTAAGGTATTCAGCATTCAGTACTTC. Its protein product is CASSTKVFSIQYF.

J is TRBJ2-5 and V is TRBV24-1, with 12 bases identical to TRBD2. Germline V CDR1 and CDR2: KGHDR, SFDVKD. Unmatched junction bases numbered 25, after V lost 5 bases and J lost 4 bases. This CDR3 has 22 amino acids. Here the CDR3 DNA reads TGTGCCACCAGTGCCTGGACAGGAGCTAGCGGGGGGGCCGTCGGTCGAAGAGAGACCCAGTACTTC. It specifies CATSAWTGASGGAVGRRETQYF.

This rearrangement joins TRBV5-6 to TRBJ2-5; D remains unclear. Germline-derived CDR1 and CDR2 are SGHDT and YYEEEE. The CDR3 is 14 amino acids. Trimming removed 2 bases at V and 2 bases at J, with 10 bases between. CDR3 DNA sequence: TGTGCCAGCAGCTTACTAACTCTACAAGAGACCCAGTACTTC. Residues: CASSLLTLQETQYF.

The rearrangement uses TRBV19 and TRBJ1-5; 9 positions agree with TRBD1. The CDR3 extends over 17 amino acids. V gave up 5 bases and J gave up 4 bases; unmatched junction bases: 12. Germline values: CDR1 LNHDA, CDR2 SQIVND (reference sequence). The CDR3 nucleotides are TGTGCCAGTAGTGCAAACAGGGGGCGCGGAGGGAATCAGCCCCAGCATTTT. This gives the protein CASSANRGRGGNQPQHF.

This chain joins TRBV19 and TRBJ1-2, with a tentative D call TRBD1 (5 bases). Trimming took 6 bases from V and 4 from J, leaving 18 bases between them. Germline CDR1 and CDR2: LNHDA and SQIVND (reference sequence). The CDR3 is 15 residues long. The DNA for the CDR3 is TGTGCCAGTAGATCCTCGGGGGAGGGTGGCTATGGCTACACCTTC. It translates to CASRSSGEGGYGYTF.

The chain is built from TRBV5-1 and TRBJ1-2, with TRBD1 matching over 9 bases. The CDR3 is 15 residues long. Trimming removed 4 bases from V and 0 bases from J; junction bases left unmatched: 4. Germline lookup yields CDR1 SGHRS and CDR2 YFSETQ. The CDR3, as DNA: TGCGCCAGCAGCACTGGACAGGGGACTAACTATGGCTACACCTTC. This gives the protein CASSTGQGTNYGYTF.

This sequence joins TRBV5-1 and TRBJ2-2; D is possibly TRBD2 (7 bases). The germline V gene has CDR1 SGHRS and CDR2 YFSETQ. This CDR3 has 15 residues. Trimming removed 6 bases at V and 1 base at J, with 13 bases between. The CDR3 DNA reads as TGCGCCAGCACCCCGGGGGGCGTGAACACCGGGGAGCTGTTTTTT. Translation gives CASTPGGVNTGELFF. The full variable domain, with the rest looked up from reference TRBV5-1 and TRBJ2-2, is KAGVTQTPRYLIKTRGQQVTLSCSPISGHRSVSWYQQTPGQGLQFLFEYFSETQRNKGNFPGRFSGRQFSNSRSEMNVSTLELGDSALYLCASTPGGVNTGELFFGEGSRLTVL.